The clone carrying this T cell receptor beta chain is identified as medium-sized (0.01 to 0.1%) from frequency. The sample comes from a study of cytomegalovirus exposure and HLA in healthy donors. The CDR3 totals 14 residues. The V and J ends lost 4 bases and 1 base respectively, with 10 bases between them. Germline CDR1 and CDR2: LNHDA and SQIVND (reference sequence). The PCR employed 60 Vbeta primers together with 13 Jbeta primers. Using immunoSEQ multiplex PCR, the repertoire was profiled, and TCRdb retains in-frame clones only, with some absent. Its listing shows 45,000 or so clones. The TCR originated in a male donor in good health and CMV-seronegative. This chain uses TRBV19 with TRBJ1-1; D gene unclear. The sequenced material came from PBMCs. The CDR3 protein is CASSKFDWNTEAFF. CDR3 DNA: TGTGCCAGTAGTAAATTCGACTGGAACACTGAAGCTTTCTTT.